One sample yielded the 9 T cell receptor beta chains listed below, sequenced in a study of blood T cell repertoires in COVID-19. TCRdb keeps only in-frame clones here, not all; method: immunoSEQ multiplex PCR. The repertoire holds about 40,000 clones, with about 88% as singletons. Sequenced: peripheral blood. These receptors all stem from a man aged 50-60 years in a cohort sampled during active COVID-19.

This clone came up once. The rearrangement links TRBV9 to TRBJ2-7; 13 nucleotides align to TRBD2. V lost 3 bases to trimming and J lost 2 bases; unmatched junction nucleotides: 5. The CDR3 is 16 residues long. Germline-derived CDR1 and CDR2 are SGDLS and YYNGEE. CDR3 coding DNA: TGTGCCAGCAGCGGTGGACTAGCGGGGGTCGCCTACGAGCAGTACTTC. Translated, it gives CASSGGLAGVAYEQYF.

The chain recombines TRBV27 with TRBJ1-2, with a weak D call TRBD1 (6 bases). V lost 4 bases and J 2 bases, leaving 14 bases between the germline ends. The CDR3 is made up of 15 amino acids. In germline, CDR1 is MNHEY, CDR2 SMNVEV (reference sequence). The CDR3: CASSSHGRGNYGYTF. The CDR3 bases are TGTGCCAGCAGTTCCCATGGCAGGGGAAACTATGGCTACACCTTC.

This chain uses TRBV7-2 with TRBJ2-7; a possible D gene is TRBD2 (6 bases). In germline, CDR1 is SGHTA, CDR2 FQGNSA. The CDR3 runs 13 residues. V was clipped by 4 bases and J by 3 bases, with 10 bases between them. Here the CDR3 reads CASSSSGVYEQYF. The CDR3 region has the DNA TGTGCCAGCAGCTCCTCGGGGGTCTACGAGCAGTACTTC. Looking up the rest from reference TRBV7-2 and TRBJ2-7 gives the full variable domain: GAGVSQSPSNKVTEKGKDVELRCDPISGHTALYWYRQSLGQGLEFLIYFQGNSAPDKSGLPSDRFSAERTGGSVSTLTIQRTQQEDSAVYLCASSSSGVYEQYFGPGTRLTVT.

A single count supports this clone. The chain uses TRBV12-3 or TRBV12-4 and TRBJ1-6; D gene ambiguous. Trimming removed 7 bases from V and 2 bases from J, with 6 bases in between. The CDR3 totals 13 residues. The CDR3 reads CASTGTYNSPLHF. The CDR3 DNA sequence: TGTGCCAGCACCGGGACCTATAATTCACCCCTCCACTTT.

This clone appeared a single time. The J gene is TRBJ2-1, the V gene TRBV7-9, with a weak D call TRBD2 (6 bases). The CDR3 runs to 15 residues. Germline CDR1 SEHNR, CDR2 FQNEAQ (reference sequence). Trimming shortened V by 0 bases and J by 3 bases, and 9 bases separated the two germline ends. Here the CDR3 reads CASSLALGGYNEQFF. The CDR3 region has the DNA TGTGCCAGCAGCTTAGCGCTCGGGGGCTACAATGAGCAGTTCTTC.

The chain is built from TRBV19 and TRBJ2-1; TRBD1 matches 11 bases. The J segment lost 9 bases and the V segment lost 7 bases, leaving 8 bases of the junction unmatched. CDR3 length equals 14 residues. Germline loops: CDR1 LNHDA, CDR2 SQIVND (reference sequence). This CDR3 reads CASTPLGTGGEQFF. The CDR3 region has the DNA TGTGCCAGTACCCCACTTGGGACAGGGGGTGAGCAGTTCTTC.

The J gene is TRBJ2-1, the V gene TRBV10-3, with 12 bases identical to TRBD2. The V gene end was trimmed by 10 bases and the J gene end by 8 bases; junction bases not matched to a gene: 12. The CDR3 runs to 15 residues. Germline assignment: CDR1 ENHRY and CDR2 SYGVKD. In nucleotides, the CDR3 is TGTGCCACCACCCCGGGGACTAGCGGGTTCGATGAGCAGTTCTTC. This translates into CATTPGTSGFDEQFF.

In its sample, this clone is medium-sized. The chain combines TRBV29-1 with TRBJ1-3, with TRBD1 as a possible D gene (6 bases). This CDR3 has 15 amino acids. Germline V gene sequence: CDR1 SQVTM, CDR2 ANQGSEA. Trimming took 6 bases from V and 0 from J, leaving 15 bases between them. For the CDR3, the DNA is TGCAGCGTGCTCTGGACAGCGGACTCTGGAAACACCATATATTTT. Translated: CSVLWTADSGNTIYF.

CDR3 sequence (DNA): TGTGCCAGCAGCTTATTGGGACAGGGGGCTAGGGATGAGCAGTTCTTC. This codes for CASSLLGQGARDEQFF. V and J are TRBV7-9 and TRBJ2-1, with 12 bases fitting TRBD1. Looked up from germline, CDR1 is SEHNR and CDR2 is FQNEAQ (reference sequence). V shed 2 bases and J 8 bases; nucleotides not matched to a gene: 7. CDR3 length: 16 residues.